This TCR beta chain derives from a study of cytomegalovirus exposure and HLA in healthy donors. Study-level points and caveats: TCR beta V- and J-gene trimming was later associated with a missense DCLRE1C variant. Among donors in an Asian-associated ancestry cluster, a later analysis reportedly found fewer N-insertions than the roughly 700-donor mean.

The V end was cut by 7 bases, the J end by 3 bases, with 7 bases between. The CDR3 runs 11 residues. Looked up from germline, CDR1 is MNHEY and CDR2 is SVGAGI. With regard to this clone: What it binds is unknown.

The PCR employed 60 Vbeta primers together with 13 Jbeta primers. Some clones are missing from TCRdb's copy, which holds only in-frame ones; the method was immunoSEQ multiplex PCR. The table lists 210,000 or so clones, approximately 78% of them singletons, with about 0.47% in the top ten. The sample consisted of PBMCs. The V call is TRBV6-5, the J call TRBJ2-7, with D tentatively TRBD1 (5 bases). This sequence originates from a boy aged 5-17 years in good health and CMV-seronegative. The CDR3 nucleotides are TGTGCCAGCAAAAGGGGCTACGAGCAGTACTTC. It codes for CASKRGYEQYF.